The next 13 T cell receptor beta chains were all read from a single sample in a study of T cells in Graves' hyperthyroidism and ophthalmopathy. Amplification targeted TCR beta CDR3 regions from RNA transcripts. First-round RT-PCR of the TCR CDR3 relied on the HTBI primer set. TCRdb re-called the multiplex PCR reads with MiXCR, one entry per CDR3 protein. Of about 320,000 distinct CDR3 sequences in the sample, over 15% are singletons; the top ten hold around 33%. The source material was blood. The origin of the receptors is a man younger than 45 with Graves' hyperthyroidism.

This clonotype showed up many times. This chain joins TRBV28 and TRBJ2-1; D is uncertain. The germline gives CDR1 MDHEN, CDR2 SYDVKM. This CDR3 region has 14 residues. With 5 bases removed from V and 12 bases from J, the gap between germline ends came to 20 bases. CDR3 DNA: TGTGCCAGCAGTCCCCCCGACTCGGTAACTGGGCAGTTCTTC. Its translation: CASSPPDSVTGQFF. Based on the CDR3 plus reference TRBV28 and TRBJ2-1, the full variable domain is DVKVTQSSRYLVKRTGEKVFLECVQDMDHENMFWYRQDPGLGLRLIYFSYDVKMKEKGDIPEGYSVSREKKERFSLILESASTNQTSMYLCASSPPDSVTGQFFGPGTRLTVL.

This clonotype was counted at least ten times. The chain employs TRBV28 and TRBJ2-7; D is uncertain. Between the trimmed V and J ends, which lost 2 bases and 5 bases, there was a span of 4 bases. CDR3 length: 11 residues. In germline, CDR1 is MDHEN, CDR2 SYDVKM. CDR3: CASSLAHEQYF. The CDR3 DNA reads as TGTGCCAGCAGTTTAGCCCACGAGCAGTACTTC. The entire variable domain, with the rest obtained from reference TRBV28 and TRBJ2-7, is as follows: DVKVTQSSRYLVKRTGEKVFLECVQDMDHENMFWYRQDPGLGLRLIYFSYDVKMKEKGDIPEGYSVSREKKERFSLILESASTNQTSMYLCASSLAHEQYFGPGTRLTVT.

This clonotype was seen ten or more times. The rearrangement uses TRBV3-1 and TRBJ1-2; unclear D gene. Looked up from germline, CDR1 is LGHDT and CDR2 is YNNKEL (reference sequence). Deletions cut 4 bases from V and 8 bases from J, with 8 bases between. The CDR3 runs 11 residues. The DNA for the CDR3 is TGTGCCAGCAGCCTTTCTGGAGGCTACACCTTC. This codes for CASSLSGGYTF.

This clonotype was observed at least ten times. J is TRBJ1-4 and V is TRBV2; D is ambiguous. The CDR3 spans 12 residues. The germline V gene encodes CDR1 SNHLY and CDR2 FYNNEI. V lost 6 bases and J lost 8, with 10 bases in between. Here the CDR3 DNA reads TGTGCCAGCAGCGGGAGTGGGGAAAAACTGTTTTTT. Translation gives CASSGSGEKLFF.

This clonotype appeared a few times. This chain uses TRBV12-5 with TRBJ2-3; tentatively, D is TRBD1 (6 bases). This CDR3 contains 13 residues. The V gene's germline CDR1 is LGHNT and CDR2 FRNRAP. Trimming removed 8 bases from V and 4 bases from J, with 13 bases in between. CDR3 sequence reads: CASRTDLSDTQYF. CDR3 coding DNA: TGTGCTAGTAGGACAGACCTTTCAGATACGCAGTATTTT.

This clonotype has ten or more counts. Written as DNA, the CDR3 is TGTGCCAGCAGCCTCAAAAGTTGGGTCGATACGCAGTATTTT. Translated, it gives CASSLKSWVDTQYF. V is TRBV3-1 and J is TRBJ2-3, with D hard to call. The V end was cut by 4 bases, the J end by 6 bases, with 14 bases between. The length of the CDR3 is 14 residues. Germline assignment: CDR1 LGHDT and CDR2 YNNKEL (reference sequence).

This clonotype has a count of ten or more. The J gene is TRBJ2-1, the V gene TRBV6-2 or TRBV6-3, with 12 bases aligning to TRBD2. There are 13 residues in the CDR3. V was pared by 5 bases and J by 14 bases, with 7 bases of the junction left unmatched. Germline V gene lookup returns CDR1 MNHEY and CDR2 SVGEGT. The CDR3 loop is CASSTPGLAGKFF. In nucleotides, the CDR3 is TGTGCCAGCAGTACCCCCGGACTAGCGGGAAAGTTCTTC.

This clonotype came up many times. V is TRBV7-3 and J is TRBJ2-1; 8 bases map to TRBD1. The CDR3 extends over 16 amino acids. Germline V gives CDR1 SGHTA, CDR2 FQGTGA. V gave up 0 bases and J gave up 7 bases; unmatched junction bases: 8. The CDR3 sequence: CASSLTPTGVKNEQFF. For the CDR3, the DNA is TGTGCCAGCAGCTTAACACCGACAGGGGTAAAAAATGAGCAGTTCTTC.

This clonotype was seen many times. The chain has TRBV11-2 and TRBJ2-3; D might be TRBD2 (6 bases). Germline CDR1 SGHAT, CDR2 FQNNGV. With 3 bases removed from V and 0 bases from J, the gap between germline ends came to 10 bases. The CDR3 sequence is 15 residues long. In DNA form, the CDR3 reads TGTGCCAGCAGCTTTGGGGGAGGAAGCACAGATACGCAGTATTTT. Amino acid sequence: CASSFGGGSTDTQYF.

The chain employs TRBV30 and TRBJ2-1; 10 bases fit TRBD2. Trimming cost V 8 bases and J 5 bases; bases outside gene matches: 12. Germline-derived CDR1 and CDR2 are GTSNPN and SVGIG (reference sequence). This CDR3 has 15 residues. CDR3 sequence reads: CARTEGLATHNEQFF. As DNA, the CDR3 is TGTGCCAGAACCGAGGGACTAGCGACACACAATGAGCAGTTCTTC.

The table lists this clonotype with a few counts. The chain links TRBV29-1 to TRBJ2-3; 14 bases map to TRBD2. V dropped 6 bases and J dropped 4; count of bases not matched to a gene: 21. Germline CDR1 SQVTM, CDR2 ANQGSEA. This CDR3 has 20 amino acids. CDR3 protein: CSVLRPGLAGEGGGPDTQYF. The CDR3 region has the DNA TGCAGCGTCCTCCGTCCGGGACTAGCGGGAGAAGGCGGGGGACCAGATACGCAGTATTTT.

This clonotype was detected ten times or more. V usage is TRBV5-6 and J usage is TRBJ2-1; 12 nucleotides align to TRBD2. Germline V gene sequence: CDR1 SGHDT, CDR2 YYEEEE. Unmatched junction bases numbered 4, after V lost 4 bases and J lost 5 bases. The CDR3 loop spans 15 amino acids. CDR3 DNA sequence: TGTGCCAGCAGCCAGCTAGCGGGAGGGGACAATGAGCAGTTCTTC. It is translated as CASSQLAGGDNEQFF.

This clonotype was observed many times. The chain employs TRBV28 and TRBJ2-7, with 9 bases identical to TRBD1. This CDR3 contains 14 residues. CDR1 is MDHEN, CDR2 SYDVKM, per germline. Trimming cost V 3 bases and J 7 bases; bases outside gene matches: 7. CDR3 loop: CASSFPDRGGEQYF. The CDR3 DNA is TGTGCCAGCAGTTTCCCGGACAGGGGAGGGGAGCAGTACTTC.